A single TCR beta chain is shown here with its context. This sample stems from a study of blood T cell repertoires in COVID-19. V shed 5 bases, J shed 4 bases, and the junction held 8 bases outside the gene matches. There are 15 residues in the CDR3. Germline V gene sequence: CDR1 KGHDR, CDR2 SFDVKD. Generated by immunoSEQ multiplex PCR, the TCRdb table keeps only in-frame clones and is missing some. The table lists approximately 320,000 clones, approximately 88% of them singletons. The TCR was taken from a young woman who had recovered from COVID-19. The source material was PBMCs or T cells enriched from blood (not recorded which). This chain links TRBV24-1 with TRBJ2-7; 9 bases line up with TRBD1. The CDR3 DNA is TGTGCCACCAGTGGGGGACAGGGTGTTGAATACGAGCAGTACTTC. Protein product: CATSGGQGVEYEQYF.